A single sample gave rise to the 17 T cell receptor beta chains below, sequenced in a study of blood T cell repertoires in COVID-19. Measured with immunoSEQ multiplex PCR; TCRdb has only the in-frame clones, and not every one. Of 250,000 to 300,000 clones listed, 65% to 90% are singletons. Material for sequencing was PBMCs or T cells enriched from blood (not recorded which). The receptors were sampled from a man younger than 35 who had recovered from COVID-19.

CDR3 sequence (DNA): TGTGCCAGCTTCCCGGGGAACTCTGGAAACACCATATATTTT. Translating it yields CASFPGNSGNTIYF. This chain joins TRBV28 and TRBJ1-3; unclear D gene. Trimming took off 8 bases at V and 0 bases at J, with 11 bases between the two ends. CDR1 MDHEN and CDR2 SYDVKM come from the germline V gene. This CDR3 has 14 amino acids.

The rearrangement joins TRBV3-1 (or the pseudogene TRBV3-2) to TRBJ1-6, with TRBD1 matching 7 bases. With 4 bases clipped from V and 6 bases from J, the junction kept 6 bases outside the gene matches. The length of the CDR3 is 15 residues. In germline, CDR1 is LGHDT, CDR2 YNNKEL (reference sequence). This CDR3 reads CASSRGTVANSPLHF. As DNA, the CDR3 is TGTGCCAGCAGCCGCGGGACAGTAGCTAATTCACCCCTCCACTTT.

This chain uses TRBV5-1 with TRBJ2-1, with a possible D match to TRBD2 (6 bases). Germline CDR1 is SGHRS and CDR2 is YFSETQ. The length of the CDR3 is 14 residues. V was trimmed by 2 bases and J by 7 bases, leaving 13 bases between them. CDR3 sequence: CASSFRSGGNEQFF. DNA for the CDR3: TGCGCCAGCAGCTTCAGGTCTGGGGGGAATGAGCAGTTCTTC.

V gene TRBV29-1 combines with J gene TRBJ2-5, with D possibly TRBD1 on 6 matching bases. Per germline, CDR1 SQVTM and CDR2 ANQGSEA. The V end was cut by 5 bases, the J end by 2 bases, with 15 bases between. The CDR3 length is 14 residues. CDR3 sequence (DNA): TGCAGCGTTCTAGATTGGGGGCCGCAAGAGACCCAGTACTTC. Its translation: CSVLDWGPQETQYF. Full variable domain (outside the CDR3, taken from reference TRBV29-1 and TRBJ2-5): SAVISQKPSRDICQRGTSLTIQCQVDSQVTMMFWYRQQPGQSLTLIATANQGSEATYESGFVIDKFPISRPNLTFSTLTVSNMSPEDSSIYLCSVLDWGPQETQYFGPGTRLLVL.

The chain combines TRBV7-3 with TRBJ2-3, with a weak D call TRBD2 (7 bases). Germline loops: CDR1 SGHTA, CDR2 FQGTGA. V dropped 3 bases and J dropped 2 bases, with 12 bases sitting between them. This CDR3 has 15 residues. Here the CDR3 reads CASSLEGGYTDTQYF. The CDR3 DNA reads TGTGCCAGCAGCTTGGAGGGGGGGTACACAGATACGCAGTATTTT.

For this clone: An end of the junction does not agree with germline; a read error may underlie this. The gene calls are TRBV12-3 or TRBV12-4 and TRBJ2-1; D call uncertain. The CDR3 extends over 11 amino acids. The chain's CDR3 is CASSFSFELFF. The CDR3 DNA reads as TGTGCCAGCAGTTTTAGTTTTGAGCTGTTCTTC.

This clone was detected a few times. The V call is TRBV6-5, the J call TRBJ1-2; D is uncertain. Trimming took 5 bases from V and 7 from J, leaving 17 bases between them. The germline CDR1 and CDR2 sequences are MNHEY and SVGAGI. The length of the CDR3 is 14 residues. The CDR3 nucleotides are TGTGCCAGCAGTCATCCCGCCGGCGGCGTTGGCTACACCTTC. Amino acid sequence: CASSHPAGGVGYTF.

The V and J genes are TRBV3-1 (or the pseudogene TRBV3-2) and TRBJ2-5, with TRBD1 identical over 7 bases. J lost 4 bases, V lost 1 base, and 9 bases had no gene match. The CDR3 extends over 16 amino acids. Germline V gene data show CDR1 as LGHDT and CDR2 as YNNKEL (reference sequence). The CDR3: CASSQGKGAAGETQYF. CDR3 DNA: TGTGCCAGCAGCCAAGGAAAGGGGGCGGCCGGAGAGACCCAGTACTTC.

This sequence joins TRBV29-1 and TRBJ2-1; unclear D gene. Germline CDR1 SQVTM, CDR2 ANQGSEA. Deletions cut 7 bases from V and 7 bases from J, with 17 bases between. The CDR3 is 13 amino acids. CDR3 loop: CSAHKTSSNEQFF. The CDR3 nucleotides read TGCAGCGCACACAAAACATCTAGTAATGAGCAGTTCTTC.

This clone was recorded once. Other nucleotide sequences in the sample specify the same CDR3. The CDR3 sequence is CASSRQGNQPQHF. The CDR3 DNA follows: TGTGCCAGCAGCCGACAGGGCAATCAGCCCCAGCATTTT. The chain uses TRBV27 and TRBJ1-5, with D possibly matching TRBD1 (6 bases). V was trimmed by 6 bases and J by 2 bases, leaving 8 bases between them. Germline V gene sequence: CDR1 MNHEY, CDR2 SMNVEV (reference sequence). This CDR3 region has 13 residues.

The chain recombines TRBV6-4 with TRBJ2-5; no reliable D call. Trimming took off 6 bases at V and 3 bases at J, with 11 bases between the two ends. CDR1 is MRHNA and CDR2 is SNTAGT in the germline V gene. The CDR3 extends over 13 amino acids. The CDR3 spells CASSVAPEETQYF. In DNA, the CDR3 is TGTGCCAGCAGCGTAGCACCCGAAGAGACCCAGTACTTC.

This rearrangement joins TRBV19 to TRBJ1-2; the match to TRBD1 covers 11 bases. Germline CDR1 is LNHDA and CDR2 is SQIVND (reference sequence). Trimming at V came to 5 bases and at J to 8 bases, leaving 10 bases not matched to a gene. The CDR3 covers 15 residues. CDR3 sequence (DNA): TGTGCCAGTAGTCCTGGGACAGGGGGAGGTGGAGGCTACACCTTC. Translation: CASSPGTGGGGGYTF. Full variable domain (remainder filled in from reference TRBV19 and TRBJ1-2): DGGITQSPKYLFRKEGQNVTLSCEQNLNHDAMYWYRQDPGQGLRLIYYSQIVNDFQKGDIAEGYSVSREKKESFPLTVTSAQKNPTAFYLCASSPGTGGGGGYTFGSGTRLTVV.

This chain links TRBV10-1 with TRBJ2-7; TRBD2 aligns across 8 bases. This CDR3 is 16 amino acids long. Germline V lookup: CDR1 WNHNN, CDR2 SYGVQD (reference sequence). V lost 0 bases, J lost 6 bases, and 10 bases stayed unmatched. The chain's CDR3 is CASSESAGGMLGEQYF. The CDR3, as DNA: TGCGCCAGCAGTGAGTCTGCGGGAGGAATGTTGGGCGAGCAGTACTTC.

The chain employs TRBV6-5 and TRBJ2-7; D is possibly TRBD2 (5 bases). Germline CDR1 reads MNHEY; CDR2 reads SVGAGI. The length of the CDR3 is 14 residues. Trimming shortened V by 2 bases and J by 3 bases, and 11 bases separated the two germline ends. CDR3 loop: CASSYGRPGYEQYF. The CDR3 DNA sequence: TGTGCCAGCAGTTACGGGAGACCGGGCTACGAGCAGTACTTC.

V is TRBV29-1 and J is TRBJ2-2; D gene ambiguous. This CDR3 region has 12 residues. Germline assignment: CDR1 SQVTM and CDR2 ANQGSEA. V gave up 4 bases and J gave up 4 bases, with 7 bases separating them. The CDR3 sequence: CSVVSGTGELFF. In DNA, the CDR3 is TGCAGCGTTGTGTCGGGCACCGGGGAGCTGTTTTTT.

The CDR3 DNA follows: TGTGCCAGCAGCCTCGCGGGACTAGCGGGAGAGTACCTCTCCTACAATGAGCAGTTCTTC. Protein: CASSLAGLAGEYLSYNEQFF. This chain connects TRBV3-1 (or the pseudogene TRBV3-2) to TRBJ2-1; 14 nucleotides align to TRBD2. V gave up 4 bases and J gave up 0 bases; unmatched junction bases: 11. This CDR3 has 20 amino acids. Germline V lookup: CDR1 LGHDT, CDR2 YNNKEL (reference sequence).

The rearrangement joins TRBV10-2 to TRBJ1-4; D is unclear. Trimming left V 7 bases short and J 3 bases short, with 15 bases between. The CDR3 is 15 amino acids. Germline lookup yields CDR1 WSHSY and CDR2 SAAADI. The CDR3 is CASTGGGRSNEKLFF. The CDR3 DNA follows: TGCGCCAGCACCGGAGGCGGAAGATCTAATGAAAAACTGTTTTTT.